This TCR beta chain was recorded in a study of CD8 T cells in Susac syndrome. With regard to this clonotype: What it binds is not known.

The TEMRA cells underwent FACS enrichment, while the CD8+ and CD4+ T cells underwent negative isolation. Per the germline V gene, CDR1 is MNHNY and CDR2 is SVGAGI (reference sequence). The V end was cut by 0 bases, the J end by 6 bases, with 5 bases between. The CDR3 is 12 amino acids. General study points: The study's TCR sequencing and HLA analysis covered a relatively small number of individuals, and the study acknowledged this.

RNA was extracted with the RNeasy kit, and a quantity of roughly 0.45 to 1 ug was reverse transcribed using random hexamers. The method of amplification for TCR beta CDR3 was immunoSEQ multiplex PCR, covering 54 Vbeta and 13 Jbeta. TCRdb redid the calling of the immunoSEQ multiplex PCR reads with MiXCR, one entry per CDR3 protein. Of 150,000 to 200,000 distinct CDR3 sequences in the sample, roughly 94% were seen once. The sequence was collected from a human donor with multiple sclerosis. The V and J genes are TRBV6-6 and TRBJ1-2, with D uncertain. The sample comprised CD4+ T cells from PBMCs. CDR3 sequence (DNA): TGTGCCAGCAGTTACTCTGGGGATGGCTACACCTTC. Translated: CASSYSGDGYTF.